The rows below give T cell receptor beta chains drawn from one sample of a study of molecular identifiers for immune sequencing clone quantification. From the PCR reads, TCRdb called clonotypes with MiXCR, one entry per CDR3 protein. The table shows 90,000 or so distinct CDR3 sequences, with 21% occurring only once. Sequenced input: naive CD8+ T cells from blood, with Jurkat cell RNA spiked in. Receptors originate from a human donor in good health. Some libraries in this study had Jurkat cell RNA spiked in. Both conserved end residues are part of each CDR3. The D gene is left open where the match is weak.

d_call	v_call	j_call	cdr3_length	cdr3_aa
-	TRBV4-1	TRBJ1-1	14	CASSQDSVSTEAFF
TRBD2	TRBV11-2	TRBJ2-3	15	CASSSTSGSTDTQYF
TRBD1	TRBV6-5	TRBJ1-2	15	CASSATGTASYGYTF
TRBD1	TRBV19	TRBJ1-5	17	CASFGGGQVRDGVSQHF
-	TRBV7-2	TRBJ2-6	16	CASSNQTGSGANVLTF
-	TRBV19	TRBJ2-2	14	CASSITRNTGELFF
TRBD2	TRBV6-5	TRBJ2-7	15	CASSGPGLALYEQYF
-	TRBV6-2/TRBV6-3	TRBJ2-4	17	CASSYTATGLAKNIQYF
-	TRBV6-2/TRBV6-3	TRBJ1-5	16	CASSYGPNPGNQPQHF
TRBD2	TRBV4-2	TRBJ2-2	16	CASSQGLAGAFGELFF
-	TRBV5-6	TRBJ2-7	13	CASSLAQTYEQYF
-	TRBV5-6	TRBJ2-7	15	CASSLPTDPIYEQYF
-	TRBV7-9	TRBJ1-1	13	CASTVGPNTEAFF
-	TRBV20-1	TRBJ2-7	13	CSARDTGTHEQYF
-	TRBV2	TRBJ2-5	14	CASSGGLGQETQYF
TRBD2	TRBV12-3/TRBV12-4	TRBJ2-5	14	CASSFAGGPETQYF
-	TRBV7-6	TRBJ1-6	13	CASSLKGIPPLHF
TRBD1	TRBV27	TRBJ2-3	15	CASSLTGIGTDTQYF
-	TRBV29-1	TRBJ2-5	13	CSVEGGMVETQYF
-	TRBV10-3	TRBJ2-2	15	CAISDGGGNTGELFF
TRBD1	TRBV7-8	TRBJ1-5	16	CASSSKYRGPNQPQHF
-	TRBV29-1	TRBJ2-7	10	CSAQGHEQYF
TRBD2	TRBV11-1	TRBJ2-7	18	CASSLDSLLAGGPNEQYF
TRBD2	TRBV7-9	TRBJ2-3	14	CASKTSGFQDTQYF
-	TRBV7-6	TRBJ2-5	15	CASSVMPGAGETQYF
-	TRBV29-1	TRBJ2-7	12	CSVGAGPYEQYF
-	TRBV3-1	TRBJ2-2	16	CASSQPTVGPTGELFF
-	TRBV18	TRBJ2-1	15	CASSPASPAYNEQFF
-	TRBV29-1	TRBJ2-3	12	CSVGESTDTQYF
-	TRBV2	TRBJ2-1	14	CASSGRTTYNEQFF